One T cell receptor beta chain is described in this entry. Its target is not known. Gene names denote mouse genes. The sequenced fragment ends 1 residue before the CDR3 boundary, so the rest is inferred from the germline J gene. The data were taken from a study of tissue T cells after allogeneic stem cell transplantation. Whole-study findings and limits: Sampling depth was limited, and the cohort was small and clinically varied. Alloreactivity or antigen specificity of tissue TCRs was not determined; some clones might be host cells. Few T cell clones were shared across patients, but motif clusters showed tissue-specific shared signatures. Tissue-detected TCR repertoire was only partly captured by blood and spleen T cells.

The method was immunoSEQ multiplex PCR; TCRdb's version includes in-frame clones alone and lacks a portion of them. The data contain fewer than 20,000 clones, roughly three quarters of them singletons. Germline CDR1 LGHNA, CDR2 YSYQKL. V was clipped by 5 bases and J by 5 bases; unmatched bases: 6. This CDR3 spans 14 amino acids. The sample was spleen. The J gene is TRBJ2-5, the V gene TRBV2, with 8 bases matching TRBD1. The receptor was isolated from a female BALB/c mouse in good health. This strain's MHC haplotype is H2-d. This CDR3 reads CASSRQGKGDTQYF. The part of the CDR3 DNA that was read is TGTGCCAGCAGCAGACAGGGGAAAGGAGACACCCAGTAC.